Only one count was recorded for the clone carrying this TCR beta chain. The data are from a study of blood T cell repertoires in COVID-19. Looking at the study overall: In each case, the material was cDNA or gDNA derived from T cells, B-cell-depleted T cells, or PBMCs.

Sequencing used immunoSEQ multiplex PCR; TCRdb keeps in-frame clones, though not all of them. The sample consists of 25,000 to 35,000 clones, 75% to 90% of them appearing once. V lost 4 bases, J lost 4 bases, and 2 bases lay in between. The CDR3 runs 10 residues. Germline CDR1 reads DFQATT; CDR2 reads SNEGSKA (reference sequence). The source is a human donor in a cohort sampled during active COVID-19. The sample was peripheral blood. The chain combines TRBV20-1 with TRBJ1-3; D unresolved. The CDR3 spells CSAIGNTIYF. CDR3 DNA: TGCAGTGCTATAGGAAACACCATATATTTT.